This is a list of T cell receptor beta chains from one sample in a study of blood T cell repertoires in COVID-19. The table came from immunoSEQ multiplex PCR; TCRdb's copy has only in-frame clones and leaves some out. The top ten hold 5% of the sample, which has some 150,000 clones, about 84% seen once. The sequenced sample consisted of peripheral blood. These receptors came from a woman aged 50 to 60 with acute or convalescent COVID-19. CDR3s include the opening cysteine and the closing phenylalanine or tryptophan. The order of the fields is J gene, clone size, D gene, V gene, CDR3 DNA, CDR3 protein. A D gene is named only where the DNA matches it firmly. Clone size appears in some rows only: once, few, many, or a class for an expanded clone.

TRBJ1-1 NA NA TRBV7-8 TGTGCCAGCAGTATCCGGGGGGGGAACACTGAAGCTTTCTTT CASSIRGGNTEAFF
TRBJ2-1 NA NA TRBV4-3 TGCGCCAGCAGCCAAGGTGGTGCGGCGAGCTCCTACAATGAGCAGTTCTTC CASSQGGAASSYNEQFF
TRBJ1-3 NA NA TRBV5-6 TGTGCCAGCAGTGAGAACAGGGCCGGAAACACCATATATTTT CASSENRAGNTIYF
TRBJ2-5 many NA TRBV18 TGTGCCAGTGCCCAGGGGCAGGAAGAGACCCAGTACTTC CASAQGQEETQYF
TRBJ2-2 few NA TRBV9 TGTGCCAGCAGCGTAGCTCTAGCCGAGCCCCCCGGGGAGCTGTTTTTT CASSVALAEPPGELFF
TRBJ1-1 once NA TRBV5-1 TGCGCCAGCAGCACCCAGGAGAACACTGAAGCTTTCTTT CASSTQENTEAFF
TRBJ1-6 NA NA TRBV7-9 TGTGCCAGCAGCGTCAGGTCTTCACCCCTCCACTTT CASSVRSSPLHF
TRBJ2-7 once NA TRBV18 TGTGCCAGCTCACCAGGGGACACCTACGAGCAGTACTTC CASSPGDTYEQYF
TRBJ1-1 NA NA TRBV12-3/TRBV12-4 TGTGCCAGCAACGGGGGGCGGACTGAAGCTTTCTTT CASNGGRTEAFF
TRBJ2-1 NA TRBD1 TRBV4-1 TGCGCCAGCAGCCAAGATAGCGGGTTGGACAGGGGGCACAATGAGCAGTTCTTC CASSQDSGLDRGHNEQFF
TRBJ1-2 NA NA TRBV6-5 TGTGCCAGCAGGACTCAGGGTGATTGGAGTGGCTACACCTTC CASRTQGDWSGYTF
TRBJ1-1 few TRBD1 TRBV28 TGTGCCAGCCTAACAGGGGTTTCTGAAGCTTTCTTT CASLTGVSEAFF